The present T cell receptor beta chain was sequenced within a study of monozygotic twins with inflammatory bowel disease. Overall study findings and caveats: It was in IBD patients that TCRbeta diversity (inverse Simpson) was lower than in healthy co-twins. Healthy twins showed more clonotype sharing with others than IBD patients, especially patients with disease activity.

This CDR3 region has 17 residues. TCRdb re-called the 5' RACE reads and shows each CDR3 protein once, DNA omitted. Seen in this sample are more than 350,000 distinct CDR3 sequences; the ten most common clones hold 2% to 3%. Comments on this clonotype: Antigen: not known.

The specimen was blood. The chain links TRBV12-3 or TRBV12-4 to TRBJ2-1; without DNA, the TCRdb call of TRBD2 cannot be checked. This clonotype was sampled from a human donor with ulcerative colitis or Crohn's disease, or a healthy co-twin of an affected twin (not recorded which). The CDR3 region is CASSPSGRAILYNEQFF.